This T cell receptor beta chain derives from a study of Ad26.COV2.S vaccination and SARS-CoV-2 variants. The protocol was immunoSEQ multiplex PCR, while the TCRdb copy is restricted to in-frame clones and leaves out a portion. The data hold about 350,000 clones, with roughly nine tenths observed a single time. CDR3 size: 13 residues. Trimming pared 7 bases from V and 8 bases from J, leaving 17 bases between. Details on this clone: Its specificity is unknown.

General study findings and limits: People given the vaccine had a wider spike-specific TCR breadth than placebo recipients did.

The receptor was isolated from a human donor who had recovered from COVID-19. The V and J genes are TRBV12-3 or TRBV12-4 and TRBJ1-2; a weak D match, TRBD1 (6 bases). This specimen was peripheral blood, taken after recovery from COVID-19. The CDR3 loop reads CASTTGGSGGYTF. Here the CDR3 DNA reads TGTGCCAGCACCACCGGGGGCAGCGGGGGCTACACCTTC.